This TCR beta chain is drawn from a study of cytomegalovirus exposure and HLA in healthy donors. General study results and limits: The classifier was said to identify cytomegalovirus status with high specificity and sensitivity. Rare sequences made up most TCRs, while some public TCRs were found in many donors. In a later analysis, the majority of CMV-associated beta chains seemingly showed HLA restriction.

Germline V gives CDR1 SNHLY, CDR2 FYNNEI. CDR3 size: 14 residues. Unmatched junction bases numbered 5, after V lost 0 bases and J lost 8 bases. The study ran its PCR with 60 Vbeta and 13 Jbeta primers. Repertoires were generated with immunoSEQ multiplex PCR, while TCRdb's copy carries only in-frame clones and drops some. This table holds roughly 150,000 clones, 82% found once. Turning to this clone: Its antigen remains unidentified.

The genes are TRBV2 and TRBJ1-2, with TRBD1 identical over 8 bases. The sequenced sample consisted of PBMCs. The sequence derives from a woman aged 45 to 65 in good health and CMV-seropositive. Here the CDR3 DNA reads TGTGCCAGCAGTGAAGCCGACAGGGGTGGCGGCTACACCTTC. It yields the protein CASSEADRGGGYTF.